This entry features one T cell receptor (beta chain) sequence. Its specificity is not known. Time point specified: pre-sensitization, week 0. The treatment denotes: therapeutic diphenylcyclopropenone sensitization with weekly scalp DPC. The CDR3 consists of 15 residues. The V gene's germline CDR1 is MNHEY and CDR2 SVGEGT. The trim removed 2 bases at V and 6 bases at J, leaving 7 bases unmatched. This sample was taken from a study of human T cells and chemical hapten exposure. Study details: The study traced per-sample TCR yield variation mainly to small differences in pooled library volumes.

Regarding the study as a whole: Donors were affected by alopecia, so their immune reaction might vary from that of healthy individuals.

In TCRdb, the RACE reads were re-called with MiXCR into one record per CDR3 protein. The sample records roughly 64,000 distinct CDR3 sequences, 10% to 12% being singletons. Material: whole blood, obtained in connection with sensitization to the hapten diphenylcyclopropenone (DPC). The TCR was taken from a woman in her thirties or forties with alopecia areata. Some clones in this sample may be carry-over from other donors' samples. This rearrangement joins TRBV6-2 or TRBV6-3 to TRBJ2-1, with 7 bases identical to TRBD2. The CDR3 bases are TGTGCCAGCAGTTACGGCGGGAGTGTCTCCAATGAGCAGTTCTTC. Translated, it gives CASSYGGSVSNEQFF.